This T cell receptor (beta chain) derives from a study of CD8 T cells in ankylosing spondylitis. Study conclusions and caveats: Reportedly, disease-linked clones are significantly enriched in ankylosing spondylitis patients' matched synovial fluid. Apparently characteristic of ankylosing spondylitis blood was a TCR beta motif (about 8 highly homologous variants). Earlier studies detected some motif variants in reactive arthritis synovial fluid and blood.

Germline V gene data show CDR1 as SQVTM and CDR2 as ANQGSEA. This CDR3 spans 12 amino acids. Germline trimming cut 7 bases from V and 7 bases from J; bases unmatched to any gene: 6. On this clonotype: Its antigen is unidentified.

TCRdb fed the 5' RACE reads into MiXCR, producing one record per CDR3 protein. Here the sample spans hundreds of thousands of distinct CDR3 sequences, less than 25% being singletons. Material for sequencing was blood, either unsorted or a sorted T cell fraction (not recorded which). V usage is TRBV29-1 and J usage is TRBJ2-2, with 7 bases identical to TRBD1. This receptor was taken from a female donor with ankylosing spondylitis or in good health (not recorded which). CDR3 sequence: CSGGTEVGELFF. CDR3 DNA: TGCAGCGGTGGGACAGAGGTCGGGGAGCTGTTTTTT.